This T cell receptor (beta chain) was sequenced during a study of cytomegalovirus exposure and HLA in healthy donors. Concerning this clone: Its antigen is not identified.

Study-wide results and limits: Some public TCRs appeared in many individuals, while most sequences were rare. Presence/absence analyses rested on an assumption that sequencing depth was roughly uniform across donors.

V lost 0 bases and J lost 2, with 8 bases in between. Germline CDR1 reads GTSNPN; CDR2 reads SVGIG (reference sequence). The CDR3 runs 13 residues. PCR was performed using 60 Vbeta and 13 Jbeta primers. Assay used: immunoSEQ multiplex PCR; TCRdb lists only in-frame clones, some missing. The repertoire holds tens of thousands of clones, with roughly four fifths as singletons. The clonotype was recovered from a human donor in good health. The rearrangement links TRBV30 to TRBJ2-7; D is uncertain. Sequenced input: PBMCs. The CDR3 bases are TGTGCCTGGAGTGTTGGTAGAACCTACGAGCAGTACTTC. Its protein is CAWSVGRTYEQYF.